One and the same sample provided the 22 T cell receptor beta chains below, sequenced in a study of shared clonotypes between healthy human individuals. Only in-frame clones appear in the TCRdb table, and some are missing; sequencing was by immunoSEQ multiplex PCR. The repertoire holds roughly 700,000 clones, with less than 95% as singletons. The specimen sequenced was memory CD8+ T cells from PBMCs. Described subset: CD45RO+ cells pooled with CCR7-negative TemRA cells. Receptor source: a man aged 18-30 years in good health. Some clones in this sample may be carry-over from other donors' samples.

The CDR3 coding sequence is TGTGCCAGCAGTCCGGAAAGATCATCACCTGTTTACGAGCAGTACTTC. Amino acids: CASSPERSSPVYEQYF. The chain couples TRBV27 to TRBJ2-7; D unclear. V lost 5 bases to trimming and J lost 4 bases, with 21 bases between them. The CDR3 is 16 amino acids. CDR1 is MNHEY and CDR2 is SMNVEV in the germline V gene (reference sequence).

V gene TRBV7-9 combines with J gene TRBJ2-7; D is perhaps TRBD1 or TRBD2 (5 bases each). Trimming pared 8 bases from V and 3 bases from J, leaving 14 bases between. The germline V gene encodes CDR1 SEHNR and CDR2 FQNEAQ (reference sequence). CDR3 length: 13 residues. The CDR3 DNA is TGTGCCAGCGACCGGGACGAGGACTACGAGCAGTACTTC. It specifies CASDRDEDYEQYF. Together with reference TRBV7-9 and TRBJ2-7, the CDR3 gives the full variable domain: DTGVSQNPRHKITKRGQNVTFRCDPISEHNRLYWYRQTLGQGPEFLTYFQNEAQLEKSRLLSDRFSAERPKGSFSTLEIQRTEQGDSAMYLCASDRDEDYEQYFGPGTRLTVT.

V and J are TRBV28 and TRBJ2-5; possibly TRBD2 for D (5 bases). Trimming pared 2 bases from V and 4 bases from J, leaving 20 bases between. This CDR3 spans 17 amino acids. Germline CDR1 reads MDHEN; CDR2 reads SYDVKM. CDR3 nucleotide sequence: TGTGCCAGCAGTTTAGGCCCTCGGGCGGGCTGGGGAGAGACCCAGTACTTC. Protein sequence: CASSLGPRAGWGETQYF.

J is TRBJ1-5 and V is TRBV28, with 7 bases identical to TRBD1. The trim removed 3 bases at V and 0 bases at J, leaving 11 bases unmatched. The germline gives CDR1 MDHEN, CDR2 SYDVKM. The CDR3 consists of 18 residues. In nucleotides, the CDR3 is TGTGCCAGCAGTTTCCCCGGACAGGCCTATTATAGCAATCAGCCCCAGCATTTT. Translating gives CASSFPGQAYYSNQPQHF.

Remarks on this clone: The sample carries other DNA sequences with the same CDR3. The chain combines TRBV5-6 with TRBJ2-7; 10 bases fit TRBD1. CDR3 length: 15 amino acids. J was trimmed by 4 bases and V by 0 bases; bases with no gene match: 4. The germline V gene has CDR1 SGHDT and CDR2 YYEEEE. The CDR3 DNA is TGTGCCAGCAGCTTGGATGGGACAGGGGCGTACGAGCAGTACTTC. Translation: CASSLDGTGAYEQYF.

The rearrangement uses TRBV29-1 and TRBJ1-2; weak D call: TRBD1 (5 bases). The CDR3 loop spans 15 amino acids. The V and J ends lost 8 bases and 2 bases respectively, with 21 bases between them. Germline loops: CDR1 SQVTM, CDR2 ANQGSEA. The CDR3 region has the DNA TGCAGCCTTCTCGAGGATGGGGCCCCAAACTATGGCTACACCTTC. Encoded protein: CSLLEDGAPNYGYTF.

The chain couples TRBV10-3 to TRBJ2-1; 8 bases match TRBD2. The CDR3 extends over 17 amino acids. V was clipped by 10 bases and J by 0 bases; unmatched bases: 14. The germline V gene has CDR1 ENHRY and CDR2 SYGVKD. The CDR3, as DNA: TGTGCCACCCACCGCGGGAGGCCCACGGGCTCCTACAATGAGCAGTTCTTC. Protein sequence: CATHRGRPTGSYNEQFF.

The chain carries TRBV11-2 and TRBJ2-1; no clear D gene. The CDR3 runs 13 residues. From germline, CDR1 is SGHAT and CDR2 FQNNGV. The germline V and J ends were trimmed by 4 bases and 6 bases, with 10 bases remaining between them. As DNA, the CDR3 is TGTGCCAGCAGCTACTGGGCCTTCAATGAGCAGTTCTTC. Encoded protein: CASSYWAFNEQFF.

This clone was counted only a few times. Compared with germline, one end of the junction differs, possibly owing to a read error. CDR3 sequence (DNA): TGTGCCAGTAGCCCTCATCCGACGGCAGGGTCGATCTTT. This sequence encodes CASSPHPTAGSIF. V is TRBV19 and J is TRBJ1-5; D is perhaps TRBD1 (5 bases). CDR3 length: 13 amino acids. CDR1 is LNHDA and CDR2 is SQIVND in the germline V gene (reference sequence).

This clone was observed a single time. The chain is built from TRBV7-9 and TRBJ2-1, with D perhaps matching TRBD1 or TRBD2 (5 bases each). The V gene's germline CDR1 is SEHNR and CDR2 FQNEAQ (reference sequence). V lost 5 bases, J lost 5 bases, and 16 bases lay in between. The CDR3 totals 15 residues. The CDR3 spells CASSLPGRVNNEQFF. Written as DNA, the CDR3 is TGTGCCAGCAGCCTGCCGGGACGGGTAAACAATGAGCAGTTCTTC.

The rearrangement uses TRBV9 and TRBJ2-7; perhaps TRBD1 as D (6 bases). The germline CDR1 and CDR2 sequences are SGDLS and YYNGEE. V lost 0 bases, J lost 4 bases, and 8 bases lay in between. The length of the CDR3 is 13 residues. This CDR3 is CASSVADRYEQYF. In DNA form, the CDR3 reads TGTGCCAGCAGCGTAGCGGACAGATACGAGCAGTACTTC.

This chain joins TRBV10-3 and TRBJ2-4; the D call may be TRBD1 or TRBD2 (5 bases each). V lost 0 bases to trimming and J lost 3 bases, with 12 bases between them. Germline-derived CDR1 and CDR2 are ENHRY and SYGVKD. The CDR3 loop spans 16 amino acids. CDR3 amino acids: CAISESAAGSKNIQYF. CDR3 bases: TGTGCCATCAGTGAGTCGGCGGCAGGGAGCAAAAACATTCAGTACTTC.

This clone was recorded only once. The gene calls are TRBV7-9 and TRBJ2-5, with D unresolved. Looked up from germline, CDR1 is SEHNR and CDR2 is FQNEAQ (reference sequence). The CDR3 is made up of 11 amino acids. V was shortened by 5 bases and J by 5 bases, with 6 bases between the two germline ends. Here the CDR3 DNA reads TGTGCCAGCAGCACATGGGAGACCCAGTACTTC. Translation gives CASSTWETQYF.

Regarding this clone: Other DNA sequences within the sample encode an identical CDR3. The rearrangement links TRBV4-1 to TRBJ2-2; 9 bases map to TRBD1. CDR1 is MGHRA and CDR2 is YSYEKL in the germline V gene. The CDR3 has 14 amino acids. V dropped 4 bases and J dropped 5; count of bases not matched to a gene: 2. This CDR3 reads CASSPGQGTGELFF. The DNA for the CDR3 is TGCGCCAGCAGCCCCGGACAGGGGACCGGGGAGCTGTTTTTT.

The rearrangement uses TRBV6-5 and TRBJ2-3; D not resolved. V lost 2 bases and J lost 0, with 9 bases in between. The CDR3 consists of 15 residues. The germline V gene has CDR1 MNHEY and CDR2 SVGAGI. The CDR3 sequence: CASSYREASTDTQYF. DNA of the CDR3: TGTGCCAGCAGTTACAGGGAAGCTAGCACAGATACGCAGTATTTT.

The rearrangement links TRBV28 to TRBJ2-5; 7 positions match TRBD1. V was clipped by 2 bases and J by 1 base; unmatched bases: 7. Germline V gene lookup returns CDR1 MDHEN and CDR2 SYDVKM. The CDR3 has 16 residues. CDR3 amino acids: CASSLPPAGGQETQYF. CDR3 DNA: TGTGCCAGCAGTTTACCTCCCGCAGGGGGCCAAGAGACCCAGTACTTC.

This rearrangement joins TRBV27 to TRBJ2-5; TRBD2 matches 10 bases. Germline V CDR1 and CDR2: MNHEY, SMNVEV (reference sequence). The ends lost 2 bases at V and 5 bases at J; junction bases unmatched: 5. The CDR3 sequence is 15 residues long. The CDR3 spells CASSLRLAGGETQYF. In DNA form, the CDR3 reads TGTGCCAGCAGTTTACGGTTAGCGGGAGGTGAGACCCAGTACTTC.

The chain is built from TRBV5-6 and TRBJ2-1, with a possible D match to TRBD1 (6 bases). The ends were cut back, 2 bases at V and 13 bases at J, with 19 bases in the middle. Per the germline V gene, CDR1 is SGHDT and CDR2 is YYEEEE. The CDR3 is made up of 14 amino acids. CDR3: CASSLGGPALFQFF. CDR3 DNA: TGTGCCAGCAGCTTAGGGGGTCCGGCGCTCTTCCAGTTCTTC.

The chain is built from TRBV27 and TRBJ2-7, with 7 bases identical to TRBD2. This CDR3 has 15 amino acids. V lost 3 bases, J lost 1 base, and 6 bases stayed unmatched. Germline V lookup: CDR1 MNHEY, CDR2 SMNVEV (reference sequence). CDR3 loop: CASSFGQGGSYEQYF. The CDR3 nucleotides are TGTGCCAGCAGTTTCGGGCAGGGAGGGTCCTACGAGCAGTACTTC.

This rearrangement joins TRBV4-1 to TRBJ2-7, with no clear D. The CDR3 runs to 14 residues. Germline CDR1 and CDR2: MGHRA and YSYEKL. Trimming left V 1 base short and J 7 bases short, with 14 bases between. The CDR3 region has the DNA TGCGCCAGCAGCCAAGTCCGTGAACTCGAGGAGCAGTACTTC. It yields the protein CASSQVRELEEQYF.

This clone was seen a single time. DNA for the CDR3: TGTGCCAGCAGCCCCCTGGACAGTACCCTAGGGGGCTACACCTTC. Translating gives CASSPLDSTLGGYTF. The chain couples TRBV27 to TRBJ1-2, with a possible D match to TRBD1 (6 bases). V shed 6 bases and J shed 8 bases, with 22 bases lying between them. The germline V gene has CDR1 MNHEY and CDR2 SMNVEV (reference sequence). The CDR3 runs to 15 residues.

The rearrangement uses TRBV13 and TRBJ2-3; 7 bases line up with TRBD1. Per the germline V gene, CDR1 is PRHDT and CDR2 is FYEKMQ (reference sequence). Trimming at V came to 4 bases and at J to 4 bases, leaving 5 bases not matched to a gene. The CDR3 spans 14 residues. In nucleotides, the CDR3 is TGTGCCAGCAGCTCCAGGGGGTCCGCAGATACGCAGTATTTT. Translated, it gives CASSSRGSADTQYF. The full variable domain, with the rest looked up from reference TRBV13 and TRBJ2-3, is AAGVIQSPRHLIKEKRETATLKCYPIPRHDTVYWYQQGPGQDPQFLISFYEKMQSDKGSIPDRFSAQQFSDYHSELNMSSLELGDSALYFCASSSRGSADTQYFGPGTRLTVL.